The 29 T cell receptor beta chains in this list originate from one sample, sequenced in a study of blood T cells in healthy people across ages. It was with a sample-barcoded 5' primer and a J-beta primer mix that a second PCR of roughly 7 to 12 cycles was run. Each CDR3 protein gets one entry after TCRdb re-called the 5' RACE reads with MiXCR. The profile shows approximately 810,000 distinct CDR3 sequences, 29% of them singletons. The specimen sequenced was blood. The receptors derive from a woman older than 75 in good health.

This clonotype was seen a handful of times. This may stem from a read error, because a much larger clone lies one nucleotide away. This chain uses TRBV7-2 with TRBJ2-7, with D unresolved. CDR3 length: 13 residues. V lost 5 bases, J lost 7 bases, and 15 bases lay in between. Germline lookup yields CDR1 SGHTA and CDR2 FQGNSA. The CDR3 coding sequence is TGTGCCAGCAGCCGAGTAATGAGGAATGAGCAGTACTTC. Amino acid sequence: CASSRVMRNEQYF. The whole variable domain, filled in from reference TRBV7-2 and TRBJ2-7, reads GAGVSQSPSNKVTEKGKDVELRCDPISGHTALYWYRQSLGQGLEFLIYFQGNSAPDKSGLPSDRFSAERTGGSVSTLTIQRTQQEDSAVYLCASSRVMRNEQYFGPGTRLTVT.

The chain couples TRBV7-2 to TRBJ1-5; D might be TRBD1 (5 bases). The CDR3 totals 17 residues. Trimming left V 5 bases short and J 5 bases short, with 22 bases between. The germline V gene has CDR1 SGHTA and CDR2 FQGNSA. The CDR3 coding sequence is TGTGCCAGCAGCAAACGGGTGGGGCAGGGAGCAGATCAGCCCCAGCATTTT. This codes for CASSKRVGQGADQPQHF.

On this clonotype: This clone may be a read error of a much larger clone one base away. The CDR3 DNA is TGTGCCACCCTGGAAGGGAGCCAACCTAATGAAAAACGGTTTTTT. Translation: CATLEGSQPNEKRFF. The chain has TRBV10-3 and TRBJ1-4; D unclear. Germline CDR1 reads ENHRY; CDR2 reads SYGVKD. The CDR3 loop spans 15 amino acids.

A word on this clonotype: The junction does not match germline at one end; this may be a read error. This chain joins TRBV20-1 and TRBJ2-1, with 7 bases aligning to TRBD1. This CDR3 has 15 amino acids. CDR1 and CDR2 (germline): DFQATT, SNEGSKA (reference sequence). CDR3 nucleotides: TGCAGTGCACCTGGCACCGGGACAGAGTCCAATGGGCAGTTCTTC. Amino acid sequence: CSAPGTGTESNGQFF.

The V call is TRBV28, the J call TRBJ1-5, with D perhaps matching TRBD1 (5 bases). This CDR3 contains 13 residues. The germline V gene encodes CDR1 MDHEN and CDR2 SYDVKM. Trimming stripped 8 bases from V and 6 bases from J, with 14 bases between. CDR3 loop: CASGGAPGQPQHF. CDR3 DNA sequence: TGTGCCAGCGGAGGGGCGCCAGGTCAGCCCCAGCATTTT.

This clonotype has more than one count but fewer than ten. The CDR3 coding sequence is TGCAGTGCTCCTAATTCCGGGACAGGTCTGGCTTCACCCCTCCACTTT. This translates into CSAPNSGTGLASPLHF. This chain joins TRBV20-1 and TRBJ1-6; 8 positions match TRBD1. The CDR3 is 16 amino acids. V lost 5 bases to trimming and J lost 9 bases; unmatched junction nucleotides: 15. Germline V lookup: CDR1 DFQATT, CDR2 SNEGSKA (reference sequence).

The gene calls are TRBV20-1 and TRBJ1-2, with 11 bases that match TRBD1. Germline CDR1 is DFQATT and CDR2 is SNEGSKA (reference sequence). The ends lost 6 bases at V and 4 bases at J; junction bases unmatched: 13. CDR3 length: 16 residues. The CDR3 nucleotides read TGCAGTGCGAAGACGCCTCCCGGGACAGGGGGCTATGGCTACACCTTC. It encodes CSAKTPPGTGGYGYTF.

In the case of this clonotype: A much larger clone lies a single base off, so this may be a read error. The CDR3 loop reads CATSRLSGVYEQYF. CDR3 bases: TGTGCCACCAGCCGACTATCAGGGGTCTACGAGCAGTACTTC. The rearrangement links TRBV15 to TRBJ2-7; TRBD1 is a possible D gene (6 bases). The V gene's germline CDR1 is LNHNV and CDR2 YYDKDF (reference sequence). The CDR3 totals 14 residues. Trimming left V 5 bases short and J 3 bases short, with 14 bases between.

This clonotype was counted at least ten times. V usage is TRBV7-9 and J usage is TRBJ1-2; the D is unclear. This CDR3 is 15 amino acids long. In germline, CDR1 is SEHNR, CDR2 FQNEAQ (reference sequence). The germline V and J ends were trimmed by 1 base and 6 bases, with 15 bases remaining between them. CDR3 in amino acids: CASSLGKRVGDGYTF. Written as DNA, the CDR3 is TGTGCCAGCAGCTTAGGGAAGAGGGTAGGAGATGGCTACACCTTC.

Concerning this clonotype: This clone may be a read error of a much larger clone one base away. The chain recombines TRBV24-1 with TRBJ1-5; D gene uncertain. V was shortened by 12 bases and J by 9 bases, with 23 bases between the two germline ends. The germline gives CDR1 KGHDR, CDR2 SFDVKD. This CDR3 has 14 amino acids. In DNA, the CDR3 is TGTGCCGCCCCAGTACGTGCCCTGAAACGGCCCCAGCATTTT. Its protein product is CAAPVRALKRPQHF.

This clonotype was seen a handful of times. The chain uses TRBV5-1 and TRBJ1-1, with TRBD1 matching over 9 bases. This CDR3 region has 17 residues. Germline V gene lookup returns CDR1 SGHRS and CDR2 YFSETQ. Trimming cost V 4 bases and J 1 base; bases outside gene matches: 11. As DNA, the CDR3 is TGCGCCAGCAGCCGAGATAACAGGGGGCGAAAGAACACTGAAGCTTTCTTT. Protein product: CASSRDNRGRKNTEAFF.

Only a few counts were recorded for this clonotype. The chain combines TRBV5-5 with TRBJ1-2, with TRBD1 identical over 7 bases. V shed 2 bases, J shed 8 bases, and the junction held 12 bases outside the gene matches. The CDR3 spans 15 residues. From germline, CDR1 is SGHKS and CDR2 YYEKEE (reference sequence). The CDR3 loop reads CASSLPGQEGRGYTF. The CDR3 DNA sequence: TGTGCCAGCAGCTTACCAGGACAGGAGGGTAGGGGCTACACCTTC.

This clonotype has more than one count but fewer than ten. The V gene is TRBV7-2, the J gene TRBJ2-5; tentative D call: TRBD1 (6 bases). The CDR3 has 15 residues. Germline V gene lookup returns CDR1 SGHTA and CDR2 FQGNSA. V lost 0 bases and J 5 bases, leaving 13 bases between the germline ends. This CDR3 reads CASSLAPGAGETQYF. CDR3 in DNA: TGTGCCAGCAGCTTAGCGCCAGGGGCGGGCGAGACCCAGTACTTC.

The rearrangement uses TRBV2 and TRBJ2-5, with a tentative D call TRBD2 (6 bases). V lost 6 bases to trimming and J lost 5 bases, with 16 bases between them. Germline V gene data show CDR1 as SNHLY and CDR2 as FYNNEI. CDR3 size: 14 residues. CDR3 in amino acids: CASREGRPGETQYF. Written as DNA, the CDR3 is TGTGCCAGCAGGGAGGGGCGGCCCGGGGAGACCCAGTACTTC.

This clonotype was counted ten times or more. V is TRBV5-4 and J is TRBJ2-3, with a possible D match to TRBD1 (5 bases). The CDR3 extends over 14 amino acids. From germline, CDR1 is SGHNT and CDR2 YYREEE (reference sequence). The germline V and J ends were trimmed by 3 bases and 5 bases, with 13 bases remaining between them. In DNA form, the CDR3 reads TGTGCCAGCAGCTCTAAGGGGTTCCTAGATACGCAGTATTTT. Amino acids: CASSSKGFLDTQYF.

This clonotype was seen ten or more times. The CDR3 DNA reads TGCAGCGTTGGGTTTGGGACAGGTGGCTACAATGAGCAGTTCTTC. Its protein is CSVGFGTGGYNEQFF. The chain employs TRBV29-1 and TRBJ2-1; 8 nucleotides match TRBD1. CDR1 and CDR2 from the germline V gene are SQVTM and ANQGSEA. V dropped 4 bases and J dropped 3; count of bases not matched to a gene: 8. CDR3 length: 15 residues.

This clonotype was detected ten times or more. The chain has TRBV7-2 and TRBJ2-2; D possibly matches TRBD1 or TRBD2 (5 bases each). Germline values: CDR1 SGHTA, CDR2 FQGNSA. The CDR3 length is 14 residues. The V end lost 1 base, the J end lost 5 bases, and 8 bases lay between the germline ends. The CDR3 spells CASSLVGETGELFF. CDR3 nucleotides: TGTGCCAGCAGCTTAGTAGGGGAGACCGGGGAGCTGTTTTTT.

The chain recombines TRBV7-2 with TRBJ1-6; D may be TRBD1 (6 bases). The V end lost 1 base, the J end lost 13 bases, and 14 bases lay between the germline ends. In germline, CDR1 is SGHTA, CDR2 FQGNSA. The CDR3 has 14 residues. The CDR3 loop reads CASSLDGQRLPLHF. The CDR3, as DNA: TGTGCCAGCAGCTTAGATGGACAGAGGCTCCCCCTCCACTTT.

This clonotype was counted at least ten times. The chain joins TRBV20-1 to TRBJ2-7, with TRBD1 identical over 9 bases. The length of the CDR3 is 15 residues. CDR1 DFQATT and CDR2 SNEGSKA come from the germline V gene (reference sequence). The V segment lost 6 bases and the J segment 4 bases; nucleotides outside the gene matches: 13. The CDR3 loop reads CSADTGQGIYYEQYF. The CDR3 DNA sequence: TGCAGTGCCGATACCGGACAGGGGATTTATTACGAGCAGTACTTC.

This clonotype was counted many times. J is TRBJ1-5 and V is TRBV20-1; possibly TRBD1 for D (5 bases). Germline V CDR1 and CDR2: DFQATT, SNEGSKA (reference sequence). CDR3 size: 15 residues. Trimming took off 2 bases at V and 4 bases at J, with 15 bases between the two ends. The CDR3 spells CSARTPGPGNQPQHF. The CDR3, as DNA: TGCAGTGCTAGAACCCCGGGCCCAGGGAATCAGCCCCAGCATTTT.

This clonotype has a count of ten or more. The chain has TRBV6-2 or TRBV6-3 and TRBJ2-7; D remains unclear. The CDR3 sequence is 13 residues long. The germline CDR1 and CDR2 sequences are MNHEY and SVGEGT. The V end lost 7 bases, the J end lost 3 bases, and 13 bases lay between the germline ends. CDR3 bases: TGTGCCAGCATCCACCTGGGCAACTACGAGCAGTACTTC. It yields the protein CASIHLGNYEQYF.

The chain employs TRBV24-1 and TRBJ2-2; D tentatively reads TRBD1 or TRBD2 (5 bases each). This CDR3 is built from 15 residues. Germline CDR1 reads KGHDR; CDR2 reads SFDVKD. V dropped 6 bases and J dropped 7 bases, with 17 bases sitting between them. Here the CDR3 reads CATSPPGPQGGELFF. CDR3 nucleotides: TGTGCCACCAGTCCCCCGGGACCCCAAGGCGGGGAGCTGTTTTTT.

This clonotype was counted only a few times. This may arise from a read error, as a much more abundant clone is one base away. The chain employs TRBV7-9 and TRBJ2-1; 7 bases match TRBD1. V dropped 4 bases and J dropped 3; count of bases not matched to a gene: 3. Germline CDR1 is SEHNR and CDR2 is FQNEAQ (reference sequence). The CDR3 totals 14 residues. This CDR3 reads CASSCGQDYNEQFF. CDR3 nucleotides: TGTGCCAGCAGCTGCGGACAGGACTACAATGAGCAGTTCTTC.

In this sample, this clonotype turned up a few times. This chain connects TRBV29-1 to TRBJ1-1; 11 nucleotides match TRBD1. CDR3 length: 15 residues. Trimming took 1 base from V and 3 from J; bases not matched to a gene: 4. CDR1 is SQVTM, CDR2 ANQGSEA, per germline. CDR3 in DNA: TGCAGCGTTGAAGTGGACAGGGGGCTCGACACTGAAGCTTTCTTT. This encodes CSVEVDRGLDTEAFF. Drawing the rest from reference TRBV29-1 and TRBJ1-1, the complete variable domain is SAVISQKPSRDICQRGTSLTIQCQVDSQVTMMFWYRQQPGQSLTLIATANQGSEATYESGFVIDKFPISRPNLTFSTLTVSNMSPEDSSIYLCSVEVDRGLDTEAFFGQGTRLTVV.

This clonotype turned up a few times. The V gene is TRBV7-2, the J gene TRBJ1-1; 10 bases fit TRBD1. The ends lost 1 base at V and 1 base at J; junction bases unmatched: 6. Germline CDR1 and CDR2: SGHTA and FQGNSA. The CDR3 covers 17 residues. The CDR3 loop reads CASSLGGTGAANTEAFF. The DNA for the CDR3 is TGTGCCAGCAGCTTAGGGGGGACAGGGGCGGCGAACACTGAAGCTTTCTTT. The full variable domain, rest sourced from reference TRBV7-2 and TRBJ1-1, is GAGVSQSPSNKVTEKGKDVELRCDPISGHTALYWYRQSLGQGLEFLIYFQGNSAPDKSGLPSDRFSAERTGGSVSTLTIQRTQQEDSAVYLCASSLGGTGAANTEAFFGQGTRLTVV.

The rearrangement uses TRBV19 and TRBJ1-6, with a tentative D call TRBD1 (5 bases). Trimming left V 3 bases short and J 11 bases short, with 23 bases between. The CDR3 contains 17 residues. Germline-derived CDR1 and CDR2 are LNHDA and SQIVND (reference sequence). CDR3 sequence: CASSIPAAGLALPPLHF. CDR3 DNA sequence: TGTGCCAGTAGTATTCCGGCGGCAGGGCTAGCTCTCCCACCCCTCCACTTT.

This sequence joins TRBV11-2 and TRBJ2-7; 10 bases are shared with TRBD2. V was pared by 7 bases and J by 4 bases, with 7 bases of the junction left unmatched. The CDR3 has 14 residues. Germline V gene lookup returns CDR1 SGHAT and CDR2 FQNNGV. In nucleotides, the CDR3 is TGTGCCAGCACACCGAGGACTAGCGGTTACGAGCAGTACTTC. Amino acid sequence: CASTPRTSGYEQYF.

Many counts were recorded for this clonotype. The chain is built from TRBV20-1 and TRBJ2-3; D may be TRBD1 or TRBD2 (5 bases each). Germline CDR1 is DFQATT and CDR2 is SNEGSKA (reference sequence). The V end was cut by 1 base, the J end by 0 bases, with 17 bases between. This CDR3 has 17 residues. CDR3 sequence reads: CSARAHGGGFSTDTQYF. Here the CDR3 DNA reads TGCAGTGCTAGAGCTCACGGTGGGGGTTTTAGCACAGATACGCAGTATTTT.

J is TRBJ1-1 and V is TRBV2; D ambiguous. The germline CDR1 and CDR2 sequences are SNHLY and FYNNEI. CDR3 length: 15 amino acids. V gave up 5 bases and J gave up 0 bases, with 13 bases separating them. For the CDR3, the DNA is TGTGCCAGCAGTCGAAGAGGGCAGCTGAACACTGAAGCTTTCTTT. It specifies CASSRRGQLNTEAFF.